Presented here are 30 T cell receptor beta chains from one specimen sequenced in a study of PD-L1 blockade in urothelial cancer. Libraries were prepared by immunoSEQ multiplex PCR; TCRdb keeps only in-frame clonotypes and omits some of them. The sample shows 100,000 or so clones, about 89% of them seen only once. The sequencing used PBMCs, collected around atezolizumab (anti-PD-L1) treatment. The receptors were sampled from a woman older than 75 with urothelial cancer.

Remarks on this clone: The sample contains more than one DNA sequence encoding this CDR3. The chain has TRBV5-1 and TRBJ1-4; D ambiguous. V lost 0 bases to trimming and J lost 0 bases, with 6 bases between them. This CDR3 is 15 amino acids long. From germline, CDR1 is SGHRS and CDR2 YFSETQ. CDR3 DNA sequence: TGCGCCAGCAGCTTGGCGGGGTCAACTAATGAAAAACTGTTTTTT. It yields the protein CASSLAGSTNEKLFF.

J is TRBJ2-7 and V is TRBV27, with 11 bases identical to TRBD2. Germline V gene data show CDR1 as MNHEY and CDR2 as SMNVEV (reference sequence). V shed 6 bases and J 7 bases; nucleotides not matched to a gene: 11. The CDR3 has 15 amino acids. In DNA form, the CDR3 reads TGTGCCAGCAGCTCTACTAGCGGGAGTATGAGTGAGCAGTACTTC. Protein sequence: CASSSTSGSMSEQYF.

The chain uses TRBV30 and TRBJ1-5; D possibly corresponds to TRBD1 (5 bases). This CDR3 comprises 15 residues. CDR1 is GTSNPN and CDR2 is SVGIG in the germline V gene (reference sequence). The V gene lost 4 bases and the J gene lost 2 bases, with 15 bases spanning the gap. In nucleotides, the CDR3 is TGTGCCTGGACCCTAGGGGCAGGAGGCAATCAGCCCCAGCATTTT. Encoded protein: CAWTLGAGGNQPQHF.

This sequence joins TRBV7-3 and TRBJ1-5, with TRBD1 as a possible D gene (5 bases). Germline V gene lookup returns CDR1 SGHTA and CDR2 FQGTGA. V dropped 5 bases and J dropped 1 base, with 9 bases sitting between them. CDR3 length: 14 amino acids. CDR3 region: CASSLGHSNQPQHF. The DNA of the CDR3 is TGTGCCAGCAGCCTCGGACACAGCAATCAGCCCCAGCATTTT.

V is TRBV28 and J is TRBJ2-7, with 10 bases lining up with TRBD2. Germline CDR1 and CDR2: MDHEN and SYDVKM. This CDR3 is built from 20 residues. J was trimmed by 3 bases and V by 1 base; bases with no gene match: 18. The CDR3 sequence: CASSLSMWGRGLAGDYEQYF. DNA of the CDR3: TGTGCCAGCAGTTTATCGATGTGGGGGAGAGGCCTAGCGGGGGACTACGAGCAGTACTTC.

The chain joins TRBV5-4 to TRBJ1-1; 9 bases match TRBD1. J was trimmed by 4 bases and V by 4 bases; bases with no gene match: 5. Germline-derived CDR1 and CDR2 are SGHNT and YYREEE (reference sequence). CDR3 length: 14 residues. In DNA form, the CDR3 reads TGTGCCAGCAGCCCACAGGGGGCGCTCACTGAAGCTTTCTTT. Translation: CASSPQGALTEAFF.

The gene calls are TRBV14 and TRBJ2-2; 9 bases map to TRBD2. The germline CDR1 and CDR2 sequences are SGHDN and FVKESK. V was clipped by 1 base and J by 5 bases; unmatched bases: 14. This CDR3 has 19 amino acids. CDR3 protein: CASSQVWSGRYSRTGELFF. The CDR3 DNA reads TGTGCCAGCAGCCAAGTCTGGAGCGGGAGGTATTCGAGAACCGGGGAGCTGTTTTTT.

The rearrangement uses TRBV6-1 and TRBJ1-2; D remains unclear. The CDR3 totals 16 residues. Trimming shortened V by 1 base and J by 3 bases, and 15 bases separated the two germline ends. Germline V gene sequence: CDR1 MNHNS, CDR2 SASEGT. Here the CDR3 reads CASSEGGRTLYYGYTF. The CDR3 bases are TGTGCCAGCAGTGAAGGAGGGCGTACTCTTTACTATGGCTACACCTTC.

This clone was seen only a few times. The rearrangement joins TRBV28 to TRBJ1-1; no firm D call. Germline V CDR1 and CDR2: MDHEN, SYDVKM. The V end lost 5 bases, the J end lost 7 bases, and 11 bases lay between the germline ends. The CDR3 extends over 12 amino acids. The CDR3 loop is CASSLVGSEAFF. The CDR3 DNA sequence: TGTGCCAGCAGTCTCGTTGGGAGTGAAGCTTTCTTT.

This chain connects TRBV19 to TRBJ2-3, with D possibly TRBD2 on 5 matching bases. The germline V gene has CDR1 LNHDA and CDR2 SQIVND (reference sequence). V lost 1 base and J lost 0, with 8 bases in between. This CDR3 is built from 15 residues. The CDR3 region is CASSIVGGSTDTQYF. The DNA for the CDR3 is TGTGCCAGTAGTATAGTAGGCGGGAGCACAGATACGCAGTATTTT. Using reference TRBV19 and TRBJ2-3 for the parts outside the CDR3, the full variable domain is DGGITQSPKYLFRKEGQNVTLSCEQNLNHDAMYWYRQDPGQGLRLIYYSQIVNDFQKGDIAEGYSVSREKKESFPLTVTSAQKNPTAFYLCASSIVGGSTDTQYFGPGTRLTVL.

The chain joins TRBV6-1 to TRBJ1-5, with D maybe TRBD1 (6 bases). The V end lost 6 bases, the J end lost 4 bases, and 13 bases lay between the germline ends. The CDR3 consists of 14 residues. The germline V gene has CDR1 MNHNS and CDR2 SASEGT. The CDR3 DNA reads TGTGCCAGCAGCCACAGGGAGGGGAATCAGCCCCAGCATTTT. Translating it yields CASSHREGNQPQHF.

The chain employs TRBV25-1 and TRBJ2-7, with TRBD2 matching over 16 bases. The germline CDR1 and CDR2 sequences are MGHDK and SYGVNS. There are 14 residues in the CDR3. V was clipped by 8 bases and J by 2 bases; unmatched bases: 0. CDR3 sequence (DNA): TGTGCCAGCGGGACTAGCGGGAGGGCCTACGAGCAGTACTTC. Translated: CASGTSGRAYEQYF.

CDR3 protein: CASSVEGSYEQYF. CDR3 in DNA: TGTGCCAGCAGTGTTGAGGGCTCCTACGAGCAGTACTTC. V usage is TRBV2 and J usage is TRBJ2-7, with D possibly TRBD2 on 5 matching bases. Germline loops: CDR1 SNHLY, CDR2 FYNNEI. V was trimmed by 4 bases and J by 0 bases, leaving 7 bases between them. The CDR3 length is 13 residues.

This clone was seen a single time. The CDR3 protein is CASSFGTSTYNEQFF. The CDR3 DNA reads TGTGCCAGCAGCTTCGGGACTAGTACCTACAATGAGCAGTTCTTC. The chain uses TRBV5-6 and TRBJ2-1, with TRBD2 matching 8 bases. CDR1 is SGHDT, CDR2 YYEEEE, per germline. This CDR3 spans 15 amino acids. V shed 2 bases and J 2 bases; nucleotides not matched to a gene: 3.

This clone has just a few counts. This CDR3 is CASSLGVNPHTDTQYF. CDR3 in DNA: TGTGCCAGCAGCTTAGGAGTGAACCCTCACACAGATACGCAGTATTTT. The V and J genes are TRBV7-2 and TRBJ2-3; no definite D call. The CDR3 extends over 16 amino acids. Germline V gene data show CDR1 as SGHTA and CDR2 as FQGNSA. V was pared by 1 base and J by 2 bases, with 13 bases between.

The CDR3 region is CASSVFEREADTQYF. The CDR3 region has the DNA TGTGCCAGCAGCGTATTTGAGCGGGAGGCAGATACGCAGTATTTT. V is TRBV9 and J is TRBJ2-3, with 9 bases identical to TRBD2. The CDR3 loop spans 15 amino acids. Germline V lookup: CDR1 SGDLS, CDR2 YYNGEE. The V gene end was trimmed by 1 base and the J gene end by 4 bases; junction bases not matched to a gene: 4.

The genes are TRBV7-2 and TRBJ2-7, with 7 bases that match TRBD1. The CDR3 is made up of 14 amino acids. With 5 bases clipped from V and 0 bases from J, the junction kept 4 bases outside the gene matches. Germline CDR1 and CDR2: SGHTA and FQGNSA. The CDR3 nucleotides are TGTGCCAGCAGCCGGGACAGCCTCTCCTACGAGCAGTACTTC. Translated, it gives CASSRDSLSYEQYF.

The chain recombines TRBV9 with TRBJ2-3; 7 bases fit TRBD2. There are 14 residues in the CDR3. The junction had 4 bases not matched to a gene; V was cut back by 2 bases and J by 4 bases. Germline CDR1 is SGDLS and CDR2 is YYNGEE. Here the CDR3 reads CASSVRSGADTQYF. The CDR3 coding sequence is TGTGCCAGCAGCGTGCGAAGCGGGGCAGATACGCAGTATTTT.

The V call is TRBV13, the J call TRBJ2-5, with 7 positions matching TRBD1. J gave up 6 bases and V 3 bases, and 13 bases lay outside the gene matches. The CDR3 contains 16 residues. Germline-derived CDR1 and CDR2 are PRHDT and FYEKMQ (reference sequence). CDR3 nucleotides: TGTGCCAGCAGCTTTGCCGGCCGAGGGGGCGGAAAGACCCAGTACTTC. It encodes CASSFAGRGGGKTQYF.

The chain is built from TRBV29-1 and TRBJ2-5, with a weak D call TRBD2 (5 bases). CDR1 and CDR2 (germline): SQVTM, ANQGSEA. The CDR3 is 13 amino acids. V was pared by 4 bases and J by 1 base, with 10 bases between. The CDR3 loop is CSVGLGLQETQYF. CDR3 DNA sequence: TGCAGCGTTGGACTCGGACTCCAAGAGACCCAGTACTTC.

The CDR3 loop is CASSEDPRQGGSYNEQFF. As DNA, the CDR3 is TGTGCCAGCAGTGAAGACCCACGACAGGGGGGCTCCTACAATGAGCAGTTCTTC. The chain joins TRBV6-1 to TRBJ2-1; 9 bases are shared with TRBD1. The CDR3 sequence is 18 residues long. J lost 0 bases, V lost 1 base, and 7 bases had no gene match. The germline CDR1 and CDR2 sequences are MNHNS and SASEGT.

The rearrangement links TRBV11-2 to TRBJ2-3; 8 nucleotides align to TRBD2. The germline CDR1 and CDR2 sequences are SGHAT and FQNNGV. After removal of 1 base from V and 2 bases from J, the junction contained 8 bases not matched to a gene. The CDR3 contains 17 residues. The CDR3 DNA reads TGTGCCAGCAGCTTAGGGTATACTAGCGGATACACAGATACGCAGTATTTT. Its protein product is CASSLGYTSGYTDTQYF.

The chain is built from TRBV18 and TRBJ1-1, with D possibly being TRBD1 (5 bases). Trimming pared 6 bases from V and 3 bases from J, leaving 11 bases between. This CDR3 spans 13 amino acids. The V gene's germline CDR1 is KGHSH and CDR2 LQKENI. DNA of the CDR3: TGTGCCAGCTCCCTCGACAGTTACACTGAAGCTTTCTTT. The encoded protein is CASSLDSYTEAFF. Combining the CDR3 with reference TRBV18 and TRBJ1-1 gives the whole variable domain NAGVMQNPRHLVRRRGQEARLRCSPMKGHSHVYWYRQLPEEGLKFMVYLQKENIIDESGMPKERFSAEFPKEGPSILRIQQVVRGDSAAYFCASSLDSYTEAFFGQGTRLTVV.

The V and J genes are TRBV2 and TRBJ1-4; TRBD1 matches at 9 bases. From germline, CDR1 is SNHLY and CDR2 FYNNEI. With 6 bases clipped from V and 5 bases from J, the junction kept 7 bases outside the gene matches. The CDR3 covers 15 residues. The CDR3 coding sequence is TGTGCCAGCAGAGAACAGGGGGCCGGGAATGAAAAACTGTTTTTT. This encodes CASREQGAGNEKLFF.

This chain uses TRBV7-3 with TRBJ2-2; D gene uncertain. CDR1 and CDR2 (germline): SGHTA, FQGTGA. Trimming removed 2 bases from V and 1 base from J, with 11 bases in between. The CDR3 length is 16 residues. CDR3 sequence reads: CASSLLSTVNTGELFF. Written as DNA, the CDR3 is TGTGCCAGCAGCTTATTGTCTACAGTGAACACCGGGGAGCTGTTTTTT.

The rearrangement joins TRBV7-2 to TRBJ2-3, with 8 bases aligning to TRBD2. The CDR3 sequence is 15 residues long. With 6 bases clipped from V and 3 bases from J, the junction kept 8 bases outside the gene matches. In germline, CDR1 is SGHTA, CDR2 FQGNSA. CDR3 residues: CASSRPSGPTDTQYF. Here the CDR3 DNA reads TGTGCCAGCAGTCGCCCTAGCGGGCCAACAGATACGCAGTATTTT.

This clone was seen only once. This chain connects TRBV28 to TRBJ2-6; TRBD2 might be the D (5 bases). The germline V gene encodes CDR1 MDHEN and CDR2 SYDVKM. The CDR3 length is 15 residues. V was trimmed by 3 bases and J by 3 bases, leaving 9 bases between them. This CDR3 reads CASSFGLLGANVLTF. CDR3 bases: TGTGCCAGCAGTTTCGGACTCCTTGGGGCCAACGTCCTGACTTTC. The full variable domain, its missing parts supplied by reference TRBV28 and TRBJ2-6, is DVKVTQSSRYLVKRTGEKVFLECVQDMDHENMFWYRQDPGLGLRLIYFSYDVKMKEKGDIPEGYSVSREKKERFSLILESASTNQTSMYLCASSFGLLGANVLTFGAGSRLTVL.

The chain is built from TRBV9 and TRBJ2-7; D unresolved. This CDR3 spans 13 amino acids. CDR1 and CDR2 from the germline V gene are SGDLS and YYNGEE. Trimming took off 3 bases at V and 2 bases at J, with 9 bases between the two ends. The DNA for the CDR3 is TGTGCCAGCAGCGAGGCAGGCGCCTACGAGCAGTACTTC. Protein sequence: CASSEAGAYEQYF.

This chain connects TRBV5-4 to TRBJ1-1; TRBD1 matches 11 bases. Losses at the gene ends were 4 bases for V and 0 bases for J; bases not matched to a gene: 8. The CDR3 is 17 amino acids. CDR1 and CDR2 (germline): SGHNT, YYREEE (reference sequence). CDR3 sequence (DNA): TGTGCCAGCAGCCCCGGACAGGGGGCCTTCATGAACACTGAAGCTTTCTTT. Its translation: CASSPGQGAFMNTEAFF.

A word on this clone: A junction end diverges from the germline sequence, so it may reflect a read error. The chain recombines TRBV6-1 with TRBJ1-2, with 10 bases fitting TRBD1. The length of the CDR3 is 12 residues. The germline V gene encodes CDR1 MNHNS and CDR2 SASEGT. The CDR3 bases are TGTGCCAGCACCGATTGGGGACAGGGGCTAGTCTTC. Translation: CASTDWGQGLVF.